This TCR beta chain was recovered during a study of blood T cell repertoires in COVID-19. Study-level information: The cDNA or gDNA used as material had been derived from T cells, B-cell-depleted T cells, or PBMCs.

Germline CDR1 reads LGHDT; CDR2 reads YNNKEL (reference sequence). CDR3 size: 15 residues. The V segment lost 2 bases and the J segment 4 bases; nucleotides outside the gene matches: 6. Authors' methods: Researchers report that nucleated cell counts were estimated from reference gene primer amplification. Assay: immunoSEQ multiplex PCR; the TCRdb copy retains only in-frame clones and omits some. That table supplies the V and J calls and clone size; D and trimming were determined from the DNA. Of approximately 200,000 clones listed, about 85% are singletons. The V gene is TRBV3-1 (or the pseudogene TRBV3-2), the J gene TRBJ1-2, with 8 bases lining up with TRBD1. The clonotype originates from a man aged 35 to 55 with acute or convalescent COVID-19. Sequencing used peripheral blood. The CDR3 DNA follows: TGTGCCAGCAGCCAATATGGACAGGGCATCTATGGCTACACCTTC. The encoded protein is CASSQYGQGIYGYTF.